A single sample is the source of the 24 T cell receptor beta chains below, sequenced in a study of radiotherapy plus CTLA-4 blockade in lung cancer. Sequenced by immunoSEQ multiplex PCR; TCRdb stores in-frame clones only, minus some. The data show approximately 80,000 clones, approximately 73% seen once. The source material was peripheral blood, sampled from a patient treated with radiotherapy plus ipilimumab. The receptor set was obtained from a human donor with non-small cell lung cancer whose response to radiotherapy plus ipilimumab could not be evaluated.

This chain connects TRBV7-2 to TRBJ2-3; 9 nucleotides agree with TRBD2. The CDR3 is 16 amino acids. Germline V gene sequence: CDR1 SGHTA, CDR2 FQGNSA. After removal of 4 bases from V and 0 bases from J, the junction contained 5 bases not matched to a gene. DNA of the CDR3: TGTGCCAGCAGCTGGGCCAGCGGGGGGAGCACAGATACGCAGTATTTT. Translated, it gives CASSWASGGSTDTQYF.

The CDR3 sequence: CASREDSQGLAFF. In DNA, the CDR3 is TGTGCCAGCAGAGAGGATTCCCAGGGTTTAGCTTTCTTT. V is TRBV6-4 and J is TRBJ1-1; a possible D gene is TRBD1 (5 bases). The germline CDR1 and CDR2 sequences are MRHNA and SNTAGT. Trimming took 6 bases from V and 10 from J, leaving 18 bases between them. The CDR3 has 13 residues.

The J gene is TRBJ2-7, the V gene TRBV5-1, with TRBD1 matching 7 bases. Germline V lookup: CDR1 SGHRS, CDR2 YFSETQ. There are 14 residues in the CDR3. V shed 1 base and J 3 bases; nucleotides not matched to a gene: 4. CDR3 sequence: CASSLSQGSYEQYF. The CDR3 DNA is TGCGCCAGCAGCTTGTCACAGGGGAGCTACGAGCAGTACTTC.

The J gene is TRBJ2-3, the V gene TRBV4-3; 8 nucleotides agree with TRBD2. Looked up from germline, CDR1 is LGHNA and CDR2 is YSLEER. V was clipped by 4 bases and J by 2 bases; unmatched bases: 11. The CDR3 covers 17 residues. CDR3 in DNA: TGCGCCAGCAGCCGAATATATAATAGCGGGGCCACAGATACGCAGTATTTT. It yields the protein CASSRIYNSGATDTQYF.

This clone was counted only a few times. V and J are TRBV30 and TRBJ2-7, with D maybe TRBD1 (7 bases). The length of the CDR3 is 15 residues. The germline CDR1 and CDR2 sequences are GTSNPN and SVGIG (reference sequence). The ends were cut back, 3 bases at V and 0 bases at J, with 15 bases in the middle. The CDR3 sequence: CAWSAGTAYSYEQYF. The DNA of the CDR3 is TGTGCCTGGAGCGCGGGGACAGCATACTCCTACGAGCAGTACTTC.

This clone occurred a few times. This sequence joins TRBV4-3 and TRBJ2-7, with D unresolved. V was pared by 4 bases and J by 6 bases, with 13 bases between. Germline CDR1 and CDR2: LGHNA and YSLEER. The CDR3 is 13 residues long. The DNA for the CDR3 is TGCGCCAGCAGCCCCGCACTGTTGCGCGAGCAGTACTTC. Protein sequence: CASSPALLREQYF.

This chain uses TRBV2 with TRBJ2-3; 10 positions match TRBD2. V shed 3 bases, J shed 1 base, and the junction held 7 bases outside the gene matches. Germline V gene data show CDR1 as SNHLY and CDR2 as FYNNEI. The CDR3 extends over 17 amino acids. CDR3 DNA: TGTGCCAGCAGTGATGGGCCTAGCGGGAGTGGCACAGATACGCAGTATTTT. Translating it yields CASSDGPSGSGTDTQYF.

This clone showed up just a few times. The CDR3 sequence is CASSLVAGELTDTQYF. The CDR3 nucleotides are TGTGCCAGCAGCTTAGTAGCGGGGGAGCTCACAGATACGCAGTATTTT. This chain joins TRBV7-2 and TRBJ2-3; 9 bases are a match to TRBD2. The CDR3 has 16 residues. The V gene end was trimmed by 1 base and the J gene end by 2 bases; junction bases not matched to a gene: 4. Germline V gives CDR1 SGHTA, CDR2 FQGNSA. The full variable domain, with the rest looked up from reference TRBV7-2 and TRBJ2-3, is GAGVSQSPSNKVTEKGKDVELRCDPISGHTALYWYRQSLGQGLEFLIYFQGNSAPDKSGLPSDRFSAERTGGSVSTLTIQRTQQEDSAVYLCASSLVAGELTDTQYFGPGTRLTVL.

The chain employs TRBV27 and TRBJ2-2, with D possibly matching TRBD2 (5 bases). Germline CDR1 reads MNHEY; CDR2 reads SMNVEV (reference sequence). CDR3 length: 15 amino acids. Trimming took 9 bases from V and 2 from J, leaving 16 bases between them. The CDR3 here is CARIEAGPNTGELFF. The CDR3 DNA reads TGTGCCAGAATAGAGGCGGGTCCAAACACCGGGGAGCTGTTTTTT.

The chain employs TRBV28 and TRBJ2-5, with 11 positions matching TRBD2. J lost 4 bases, V lost 6 bases, and 4 bases had no gene match. The CDR3 extends over 14 amino acids. Germline V gene lookup returns CDR1 MDHEN and CDR2 SYDVKM. CDR3 loop: CASRTSGARETQYF. In DNA, the CDR3 is TGTGCCAGCAGGACTAGCGGGGCCAGAGAGACCCAGTACTTC. Full variable domain (outside the CDR3, taken from reference TRBV28 and TRBJ2-5): DVKVTQSSRYLVKRTGEKVFLECVQDMDHENMFWYRQDPGLGLRLIYFSYDVKMKEKGDIPEGYSVSREKKERFSLILESASTNQTSMYLCASRTSGARETQYFGPGTRLLVL.

V and J are TRBV5-1 and TRBJ2-5, with 12 bases aligning to TRBD2. Per germline, CDR1 SGHRS and CDR2 YFSETQ. The trim removed 5 bases at V and 5 bases at J, leaving 4 bases unmatched. CDR3 length: 14 amino acids. The CDR3 coding sequence is TGCGCCAGCAGGCTAGCGGGGGGGCCGGAGACCCAGTACTTC. It is translated as CASRLAGGPETQYF.

This clone was seen only a few times. The J gene is TRBJ1-2, the V gene TRBV16; tentative D call: TRBD1 (5 bases). CDR3 length equals 13 residues. Germline-derived CDR1 and CDR2 are KGHSY and FQNENV. The V end lost 4 bases, the J end lost 8 bases, and 14 bases lay between the germline ends. CDR3 residues: CASSPGRVGGYTF. The CDR3 coding sequence is TGTGCCAGCAGCCCCGGCAGGGTCGGAGGCTACACCTTC.

J is TRBJ1-1 and V is TRBV27, with D hard to call. The CDR3 is 11 amino acids. CDR1 MNHEY and CDR2 SMNVEV come from the germline V gene (reference sequence). Trimming left V 6 bases short and J 4 bases short, with 6 bases between. The CDR3 nucleotides are TGTGCCAGCAGCCGGGGCACTGAAGCTTTCTTT. Protein sequence: CASSRGTEAFF.

This chain joins TRBV7-6 and TRBJ1-2; 9 bases align to TRBD1. From germline, CDR1 is SGHVS and CDR2 FNYEAQ. The CDR3 consists of 17 residues. V gave up 5 bases and J gave up 5 bases; unmatched junction bases: 15. The CDR3 here is CASSPLQGAKSPYGYTF. The CDR3 DNA sequence: TGTGCCAGCAGCCCCTTACAGGGGGCCAAAAGTCCTTATGGCTACACCTTC.

V and J are TRBV11-3 and TRBJ2-3, with 15 bases identical to TRBD2. This CDR3 region has 17 residues. The junction had 5 bases not matched to a gene; V was cut back by 4 bases and J by 3 bases. The germline CDR1 and CDR2 sequences are SGHNT and YENEEA. Here the CDR3 reads CASSSRTSGRATDTQYF. Here the CDR3 DNA reads TGTGCCAGCAGCTCCAGGACTAGCGGGAGGGCAACAGATACGCAGTATTTT.

The CDR3: CASSARGRRGDRTDTQYF. As DNA, the CDR3 is TGTGCCAGTAGTGCCCGAGGAAGGCGGGGAGATCGCACAGATACGCAGTATTTT. The chain couples TRBV19 to TRBJ2-3; D may be TRBD2 (6 bases). Germline lookup yields CDR1 LNHDA and CDR2 SQIVND (reference sequence). The CDR3 is 18 residues long. Trimming stripped 5 bases from V and 1 base from J, with 22 bases between. Using reference TRBV19 and TRBJ2-3 for the parts outside the CDR3, the full variable domain is DGGITQSPKYLFRKEGQNVTLSCEQNLNHDAMYWYRQDPGQGLRLIYYSQIVNDFQKGDIAEGYSVSREKKESFPLTVTSAQKNPTAFYLCASSARGRRGDRTDTQYFGPGTRLTVL.

The chain couples TRBV4-2 to TRBJ2-7; 10 nucleotides align to TRBD2. This CDR3 has 16 amino acids. Germline-derived CDR1 and CDR2 are LGHNA and YNFKEQ. The V segment lost 3 bases and the J segment 0 bases; nucleotides outside the gene matches: 5. As DNA, the CDR3 is TGTGCCAGCAGCCAGGACGGGACTAGCGCCTCCTACGAGCAGTACTTC. Its protein is CASSQDGTSASYEQYF.

V is TRBV6-1 and J is TRBJ2-7; 13 positions match TRBD2. Germline loops: CDR1 MNHNS, CDR2 SASEGT. V trimming: 10 bases; J trimming: 3 bases; junction bases outside the gene matches: 9. This CDR3 has 15 residues. The CDR3 reads CAISGGTSGDYEQYF. Here the CDR3 DNA reads TGTGCCATATCGGGTGGGACTAGCGGGGACTACGAGCAGTACTTC.

As for this clone: In this CDR3 the conserved last residue, phenylalanine or tryptophan, is missing, so a read error is likely. The V and J genes are TRBV13 and TRBJ1-2; no firm D call. V was cut by 5 bases and J by 1 base, with 8 bases left in between. The CDR3 loop spans 13 amino acids. The germline V gene has CDR1 PRHDT and CDR2 FYEKMQ (reference sequence). CDR3 loop: CASSRNFNYGYTL. In DNA form, the CDR3 reads TGTGCCAGCAGCCGAAACTTTAACTATGGCTACACCCTC.

This clone was seen more than once but under ten times. The chain couples TRBV7-2 to TRBJ1-5, with D maybe TRBD1 (6 bases). Trimming took off 5 bases at V and 4 bases at J, with 9 bases between the two ends. The CDR3 totals 13 residues. Germline CDR1 and CDR2: SGHTA and FQGNSA. The CDR3 is CASSPDRNQPQHF. CDR3 bases: TGTGCCAGCAGCCCGGACAGAAATCAGCCCCAGCATTTT.

This clone occurred once. V and J are TRBV27 and TRBJ2-7; TRBD1 aligns across 8 bases. This CDR3 contains 11 residues. After removal of 4 bases from V and 11 bases from J, the junction contained 4 bases not matched to a gene. Germline V CDR1 and CDR2: MNHEY, SMNVEV (reference sequence). DNA of the CDR3: TGTGCCAGCAGTTCCCCGACAGGGGAGTACTTC. Amino acids: CASSSPTGEYF.

The chain employs TRBV7-9 and TRBJ1-2; perhaps TRBD1 as D (6 bases). Trimming pared 5 bases from V and 4 bases from J, leaving 14 bases between. Germline V gene data show CDR1 as SEHNR and CDR2 as FQNEAQ (reference sequence). The CDR3 length is 14 residues. As DNA, the CDR3 is TGTGCCAGCAGCATAACAGGGATTTTCTATGGCTACACCTTC. Protein product: CASSITGIFYGYTF.

CDR3 residues: CASSPPLASGANVLTF. In nucleotides, the CDR3 is TGTGCCAGCTCACCTCCGCTGGCCTCTGGGGCCAACGTCCTGACTTTC. The rearrangement uses TRBV18 and TRBJ2-6; D unresolved. V lost 3 bases, J lost 0 bases, and 9 bases lay in between. From germline, CDR1 is KGHSH and CDR2 LQKENI. CDR3 length: 16 residues.

The chain combines TRBV5-1 with TRBJ1-1; 8 bases align to TRBD1. CDR3 length: 16 amino acids. Losses at the gene ends were 1 base for V and 5 bases for J; bases not matched to a gene: 10. CDR1 is SGHRS and CDR2 is YFSETQ in the germline V gene. As DNA, the CDR3 is TGCGCCAGCAGCTTGATTGCAACAGGGGGTATTACTGAAGCTTTCTTT. Amino acids: CASSLIATGGITEAFF.